This T cell receptor (beta chain) was recovered during a study of shared clonotypes between healthy human individuals. Details on this clone: No antigen is known for it.

Germline V gives CDR1 SQVTM, CDR2 ANQGSEA. The junction had 8 bases not matched to a gene; V was cut back by 6 bases and J by 8 bases. The CDR3 has 14 amino acids. Some clones are missing from TCRdb's copy, which holds only in-frame ones; the method was immunoSEQ multiplex PCR. The table includes about 2.1 million clones, 93% detected once. Notes on the study in general: Compared with memory subsets, naive subsets generally had larger estimated richness. Few donors limited the genetic and exposure-history diversity represented.

As defined, naive CD8 cells were CD45RO-negative and positively selected for CCR7, with terminally differentiated effector memory CD45RA+ cells excluded. Participating donors were healthy, HIV-negative adults free of recent acute infections or vaccinations. The genes are TRBV29-1 and TRBJ2-1; 12 bases map to TRBD2. The TCR sequence derives from a young man in good health. Some clones in this sample may be carry-over from other donors' samples. Sequenced: naive CD8+ T cells from PBMCs. Here the CDR3 DNA reads TGCAGCGTCAAGTCGGCTAGCGGGAGGGATGAGCAGTTCTTC. It encodes CSVKSASGRDEQFF.